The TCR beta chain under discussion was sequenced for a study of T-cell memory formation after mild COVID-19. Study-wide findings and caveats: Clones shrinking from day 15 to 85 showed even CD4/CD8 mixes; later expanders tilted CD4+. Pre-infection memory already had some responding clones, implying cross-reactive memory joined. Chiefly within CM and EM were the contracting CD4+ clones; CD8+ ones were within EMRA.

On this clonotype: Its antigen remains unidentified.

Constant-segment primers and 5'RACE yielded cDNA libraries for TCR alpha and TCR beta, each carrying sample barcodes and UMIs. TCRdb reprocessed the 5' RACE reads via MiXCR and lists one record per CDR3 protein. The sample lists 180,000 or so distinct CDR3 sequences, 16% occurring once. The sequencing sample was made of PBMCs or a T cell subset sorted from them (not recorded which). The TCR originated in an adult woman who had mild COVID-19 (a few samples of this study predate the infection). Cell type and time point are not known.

CDR3 DNA: TGTGCCACCAGTGAGCCCACAGGGTACGAGCAGTACTTC. It encodes CATSEPTGYEQYF. The chain couples TRBV24-1 to TRBJ2-7; D possibly corresponds to TRBD1 (6 bases). The ends were cut back, 4 bases at V and 4 bases at J, with 10 bases in the middle. This CDR3 contains 13 residues. Germline V CDR1 and CDR2: KGHDR, SFDVKD.